The present entry profiles one T cell receptor beta chain with its context. The antigen it recognizes is unknown. No quality values exist for individual bases; no much larger clone is one base distant. The sample is drawn from a study of T cell responses to AZD1222 COVID-19 vaccine (dated by TCRdb to about 2021). About the investigation overall: AZD1222 recipients with second doses at about 4 weeks or about 12 weeks were pooled, because spike-specific TCR depth and breadth did not differ between schedules. TCR sequencing covered 230 to 250 trial participants: 207 given two doses of AZD1222 and about 26 given two doses of MenACWY control vaccine. Trial participants were enrolled by age into 18-55, 56-69 and 70-plus year subgroups, with roughly 160, 29 and 62 TCR-sequenced participants respectively. Study-wide conclusions, independent of this receptor: The 56-69-year group was small, and its depth increase did not reach significance, likely because of low power. Only five or six AZD1222 recipients were SARS-CoV-2 seropositive at baseline, limiting conclusions about previously exposed vaccinees. Participants were mostly white British, with more females than males. The authors suggested clonal diversity may have been underestimated. Epitopes outside the regions mutated in the B.1.351 and B.1.1.7 variants were reportedly recognized by nearly half of the unique spike-specific TCRs. Because no samples from the day 14 peak response were available, repertoires could be characterized only after the peak T cell response. The vaccine-associated CD4 TCRs covered the entire spike protein, and the dominant responses fell in regions 160-218 and 743-854. After two AZD1222 doses, both the breadth and the depth of spike-specific TCRs were significantly higher than at day 0 and than in MenACWY recipients.

The time point tag for this specimen amounts to: baseline before first vaccination. Samples from vaccinated people were obtained from the UK trials COV001 and COV002, which included a single-blind randomized controlled phase 2/3 trial of AZD1222 (ChAdOx1 nCoV-19) in healthy adults. For TCRbeta chain sequencing, PBMC samples were collected from trial participants at day 0 and at day 28 after the second dose. The germline V gene (reference sequence) supplies CDR1 LNHDA and CDR2 SQIVND. Deletion took 5 bases off V and 6 bases off J, with a span of 11 bases between the germline ends. From its cysteine to its phenylalanine, the CDR3 spans 13 amino acids. CDR3 DNA only is kept here, 39 bases in frame from base 1. The CDR3 regions of human TCRbeta chains were analyzed by immunosequencing. As for the authors' bioinformatics: Repertoire TCRs were matched against a reference library of SARS-CoV-2-specific TCRs generated with the MIRA antigen-specificity platform. Breadth meant the fraction of unique TCRs that were SARS-CoV-2-associated, whereas depth meant the fraction of total T cells that were SARS-CoV-2-associated. Each spike-specific TCR was assigned to its reactive spike region and to a CD4 or CD8 class using the MIRA data. Log10-transformed breadth and depth values were compared by one-way ANOVA with Sidak's multiple comparisons tests. Held by TCRdb, this immuneACCESS table contains in-frame sequences only and omits some clones. Under half of the omission traces to an unresolved V gene where checked; the cause of the rest is unknown. That table is the source of V, J and clone size, and D and trimming were worked out from the DNA. Within this sample are around 140,000 clones, with around 93% of them counted one time only. Jointly, the top ten make up 5.1% of the sample.

The source is an adult in good health. Here the chain combines TRBV19 and TRBJ1-5; 5 matching bases give a weak D call of TRBD1. The material sequenced was peripheral blood, taken on day 0 of AZD1222 vaccination. The CDR3 region reads CASSRAGIQPQHF. The nucleotide sequence is given as TGTGCCAGTAGTCGCGCAGGGATTCAGCCCCAGCATTTT.